This T cell receptor beta chain appears in the sequencing data of a study of blood T cell repertoires in COVID-19. Study as a whole: In each case, the material was cDNA or gDNA derived from T cells, B-cell-depleted T cells, or PBMCs.

This CDR3 spans 15 amino acids. Trimming at V came to 4 bases and at J to 7 bases, leaving 8 bases not matched to a gene. In germline, CDR1 is SGHRS, CDR2 YFSETQ. Source study methods: Researchers report that nucleated cell counts were estimated from reference gene primer amplification. Repertoires were generated with immunoSEQ multiplex PCR, while TCRdb's copy carries only in-frame clones and drops some. V and J calls and clone size are given by that table; D and trimming were obtained from the DNA. The repertoire has roughly 100,000 clones, approximately 88% of them found once; the top ten carry around 4.5%.

The chain joins TRBV5-1 to TRBJ1-2, with TRBD1 matching over 12 bases. The receptor's source is a human donor in a cohort sampled during active COVID-19. Sequenced: peripheral blood. In DNA form, the CDR3 reads TGCGCCAGCAGCCCCACACCGGGACAGGGGGCTGGCTACACCTTC. Translating gives CASSPTPGQGAGYTF.